Shown below are 3 T cell receptor beta chains from a single sample sequenced in a study of T cell repertoires in cytomegalovirus infection. Antigens for these TCRs are unknown. A single record per CDR3 protein comes from TCRdb applying MiXCR to the reads. In the table there are approximately 730,000 distinct CDR3 sequences, around a third of which are singletons. Sample: cultured PBMCs, taken from culture after CMV antigen stimulation. All receptors come from a human donor in good health (CMV status not recorded). Some clones in this sample may be carry-over from other donors' samples.

The rearrangement joins TRBV20-1 to TRBJ1-1; 9 nucleotides line up with TRBD1. V shed 3 bases, J shed 0 bases, and the junction held 2 bases outside the gene matches. From germline, CDR1 is DFQATT and CDR2 SNEGSKA (reference sequence). CDR3 length: 14 amino acids. The CDR3, as DNA: TGCAGTGCTAGGTGGACAGGGGTGAACACTGAAGCTTTCTTT. Translation gives CSARWTGVNTEAFF.

The table lists this clonotype with a few counts. V gene TRBV7-2 combines with J gene TRBJ1-2; maybe TRBD1 (6 bases). CDR3 size: 14 residues. V gave up 2 bases and J gave up 8 bases, with 15 bases separating them. Germline CDR1 is SGHTA and CDR2 is FQGNSA. The CDR3 bases are TGTGCCAGCAGCTTACTGGGACAAGGATGGGGCTACACCTTC. Amino acid sequence: CASSLLGQGWGYTF.

This clonotype was recorded a few times. The V and J genes are TRBV12-3 or TRBV12-4 and TRBJ2-3, with D possibly matching TRBD2 (6 bases). The CDR3 sequence is 16 residues long. With 5 bases removed from V and 3 bases from J, the gap between germline ends came to 18 bases. The CDR3 loop reads CASSPLGRRGTDTQYF. DNA of the CDR3: TGTGCCAGCAGTCCCCTGGGCCGGAGGGGTACAGATACGCAGTATTTT.